This record concerns one T cell receptor beta chain sequence. Its antigen is unidentified. These data are taken from a study of neoadjuvant anti-PD-1 for oral cavity cancer. Study-wide results and limits: Higher pretreatment blood Treg/Th17 ratios correlated with higher pretreatment blood and lower post-treatment tumor TCRbeta clonality.

Sequenced by immunoSEQ multiplex PCR; TCRdb stores in-frame clones only, minus some. The sample includes approximately 37,000 clones, 38% seen only once; the top ten take more than 15%. Specified time point: after neoadjuvant nivolumab, at surgical resection. These oral cavity squamous cell carcinomas were HPV-negative and locally advanced. V shed 6 bases, J shed 1 base, and the junction held 10 bases outside the gene matches. This CDR3 is 17 amino acids long. From germline, CDR1 is MNHEY and CDR2 SMNVEV (reference sequence). The input for sequencing was tumor tissue, taken after nivolumab (anti-PD-1) treatment. The chain couples TRBV27 to TRBJ2-5; TRBD2 agrees at 11 bases. This clonotype originated in a person between 40 and 79 years old with oral cavity squamous cell carcinoma. The CDR3 is CASSGGGTSGLQETQYF. The CDR3, as DNA: TGTGCCAGCAGCGGTGGGGGGACTAGCGGCCTCCAAGAGACCCAGTACTTC.